This passage covers 27 T cell receptor beta chains from one sample sequenced in a study of T-cell reconstitution after alpha-beta-depleted transplantation in children. Construction of the TCRbeta library involved unique molecular identifiers. TCRdb reanalysed the PCR reads using MiXCR and keeps one entry per CDR3 protein. The data contain roughly 590,000 distinct CDR3 sequences, about 15% of them singletons. The sequenced sample was PBMCs from the stem cell graft donor, obtained from the stem cell graft. The receptors originated from a human donor who donated a stem cell graft to a child with acute myeloid leukemia.

This clonotype was picked up a small number of times. This chain links TRBV14 with TRBJ2-3; 10 bases fit TRBD2. Germline V gives CDR1 SGHDN, CDR2 FVKESK. The CDR3 is 16 residues long. The V and J ends lost 2 bases and 8 bases, in that order; junction bases with no gene match: 10. The CDR3 sequence: CASSQYRAGGQSTQYF. The CDR3 coding sequence is TGTGCCAGCAGCCAATATAGAGCGGGGGGGCAAAGTACGCAGTATTTT.

The DNA of the CDR3 is TGTGCCAGCAGCTTAATGGTTTACGGCGAGCAGTACTTC. Translation: CASSLMVYGEQYF. V is TRBV7-2 and J is TRBJ2-7; D gene uncertain. Trimming shortened V by 2 bases and J by 6 bases, and 11 bases separated the two germline ends. CDR3 length: 13 amino acids. Germline CDR1 SGHTA, CDR2 FQGNSA. Looking up the rest from reference TRBV7-2 and TRBJ2-7 gives the full variable domain: GAGVSQSPSNKVTEKGKDVELRCDPISGHTALYWYRQSLGQGLEFLIYFQGNSAPDKSGLPSDRFSAERTGGSVSTLTIQRTQQEDSAVYLCASSLMVYGEQYFGPGTRLTVT.

This clonotype was seen a few times. The V call is TRBV4-3, the J call TRBJ2-4; 8 nucleotides line up with TRBD1. The CDR3 contains 15 residues. The germline V gene has CDR1 LGHNA and CDR2 YSLEER. Germline trimming cut 1 base from V and 1 base from J; bases unmatched to any gene: 0. CDR3 DNA sequence: TGCGCCAGCAGCCAAGGGACAGGGGCCAAAAACATTCAGTACTTC. Protein product: CASSQGTGAKNIQYF.

The chain employs TRBV5-1 and TRBJ1-2; D is uncertain. The V gene lost 0 bases and the J gene lost 6 bases, with 6 bases spanning the gap. The germline CDR1 and CDR2 sequences are SGHRS and YFSETQ. The CDR3 has 12 amino acids. The CDR3, as DNA: TGCGCCAGCAGCTTGGAGGCGGATGGCTACACCTTC. Translation: CASSLEADGYTF. The full variable domain, with the rest looked up from reference TRBV5-1 and TRBJ1-2, is KAGVTQTPRYLIKTRGQQVTLSCSPISGHRSVSWYQQTPGQGLQFLFEYFSETQRNKGNFPGRFSGRQFSNSRSEMNVSTLELGDSALYLCASSLEADGYTFGSGTRLTVV.

V usage is TRBV7-2 and J usage is TRBJ1-4, with TRBD1 as a possible D gene (6 bases). Germline values: CDR1 SGHTA, CDR2 FQGNSA. Trimming shortened V by 4 bases and J by 4 bases, and 13 bases separated the two germline ends. The CDR3 has 15 amino acids. The CDR3 DNA is TGTGCCAGCAGCTCCCGGGGAGGGGGTAATGAAAAACTGTTTTTT. Amino acids: CASSSRGGGNEKLFF.

J is TRBJ2-2 and V is TRBV10-3; D perhaps matches TRBD2 (6 bases). The V and J ends lost 3 bases and 2 bases respectively, with 10 bases between them. The CDR3 runs to 15 residues. CDR1 and CDR2 (germline): ENHRY, SYGVKD. The CDR3 protein is CAISDLGLNTGELFF. CDR3 coding DNA: TGTGCCATCAGTGATTTGGGACTCAACACCGGGGAGCTGTTTTTT.

The table lists this clonotype with a few counts. The DNA of the CDR3 is TGTGCCAGCAGACCGACAGGGGGCGCGGGGACAGATACGCAGTATTTT. It translates to CASRPTGGAGTDTQYF. This chain connects TRBV7-2 to TRBJ2-3; 10 bases are shared with TRBD1. The germline gives CDR1 SGHTA, CDR2 FQGNSA. The CDR3 totals 16 residues. V trimming: 6 bases; J trimming: 3 bases; junction bases outside the gene matches: 9. The full variable domain, rest sourced from reference TRBV7-2 and TRBJ2-3, is GAGVSQSPSNKVTEKGKDVELRCDPISGHTALYWYRQSLGQGLEFLIYFQGNSAPDKSGLPSDRFSAERTGGSVSTLTIQRTQQEDSAVYLCASRPTGGAGTDTQYFGPGTRLTVL.

This clonotype showed up many times. The chain is built from TRBV12-3 or TRBV12-4 and TRBJ1-1; D possibly corresponds to TRBD1 (5 bases). CDR3 length: 15 amino acids. Trimming removed 5 bases at V and 4 bases at J, with 17 bases between. CDR3 sequence: CASSRPRGVGTEAFF. The DNA of the CDR3 is TGTGCCAGCAGTCGCCCAAGAGGGGTGGGCACTGAAGCTTTCTTT.

This sequence joins TRBV28 and TRBJ2-7, with 10 bases fitting TRBD2. Germline loops: CDR1 MDHEN, CDR2 SYDVKM. Unmatched junction bases numbered 10, after V lost 1 base and J lost 1 base. This CDR3 contains 18 residues. The CDR3 DNA reads TGTGCCAGCAGTTTATCCCGAGGGCTAGCGGGGGTTTCCTACGAGCAGTACGTC. Its protein is CASSLSRGLAGVSYEQYV.

The V call is TRBV28, the J call TRBJ1-2; D is unclear. The CDR3 is made up of 14 amino acids. The germline V and J ends were trimmed by 1 base and 4 bases, with 10 bases remaining between them. CDR1 and CDR2 from the germline V gene are MDHEN and SYDVKM. The CDR3 sequence: CASSLLVEIYGYTF. DNA of the CDR3: TGTGCCAGCAGTTTATTGGTGGAGATCTATGGCTACACCTTC.

This chain links TRBV12-3 or TRBV12-4 with TRBJ2-7; D is unclear. V was clipped by 2 bases and J by 2 bases, with 7 bases between them. The CDR3 sequence is 13 residues long. The CDR3 protein is CASSLSWTYEQYF. Here the CDR3 DNA reads TGTGCCAGCAGTTTAAGCTGGACCTACGAGCAGTACTTC.

This clonotype was seen at least ten times. J is TRBJ2-1 and V is TRBV10-3; D not resolved. Germline lookup yields CDR1 ENHRY and CDR2 SYGVKD. The CDR3 runs to 12 residues. The V end was cut by 3 bases, the J end by 6 bases, with 6 bases between. DNA for the CDR3: TGTGCCATCAGTGAAGTGGTCAATGAGCAGTTCTTC. This encodes CAISEVVNEQFF.

This sequence joins TRBV30 and TRBJ2-7, with TRBD1 matching over 9 bases. The CDR3 length is 15 residues. V trimming: 0 bases; J trimming: 2 bases; junction bases outside the gene matches: 5. Germline CDR1 GTSNPN, CDR2 SVGIG (reference sequence). The CDR3, as DNA: TGTGCCTGGAGTGTACGGGACAGGGTGACCTACGAGCAGTACTTC. Protein: CAWSVRDRVTYEQYF.

This rearrangement joins TRBV7-2 to TRBJ2-3; 8 bases fit TRBD1. CDR1 and CDR2 (germline): SGHTA, FQGNSA. V trimming: 5 bases; J trimming: 4 bases; junction bases outside the gene matches: 8. The CDR3 totals 15 residues. CDR3 DNA: TGTGCCAGCAGCCAGGGGGGCAGGGGGCCAGATACGCAGTATTTT. This encodes CASSQGGRGPDTQYF. Full variable domain (rest looked up from reference TRBV7-2 and TRBJ2-3): GAGVSQSPSNKVTEKGKDVELRCDPISGHTALYWYRQSLGQGLEFLIYFQGNSAPDKSGLPSDRFSAERTGGSVSTLTIQRTQQEDSAVYLCASSQGGRGPDTQYFGPGTRLTVL.

This clonotype has at least ten counts. The V gene is TRBV20-1, the J gene TRBJ2-3; 8 nucleotides line up with TRBD2. CDR1 DFQATT and CDR2 SNEGSKA come from the germline V gene (reference sequence). V trimming: 5 bases; J trimming: 3 bases; junction bases outside the gene matches: 7. The length of the CDR3 is 14 residues. CDR3 DNA sequence: TGCAGTGCTCAGGTAGCGGGGCAGACAGATACGCAGTATTTT. This encodes CSAQVAGQTDTQYF.

The chain employs TRBV7-3 and TRBJ2-1; D gene unclear. V lost 4 bases and J lost 7, with 14 bases in between. This CDR3 has 14 amino acids. CDR1 and CDR2 from the germline V gene are SGHTA and FQGTGA. The CDR3 region has the DNA TGTGCCAGCAGCTCGTTGGGCGGCCCAAATGAGCAGTTCTTC. Protein product: CASSSLGGPNEQFF.

This clonotype was observed at least ten times. The chain joins TRBV6-4 to TRBJ1-2, with D possibly being TRBD1 (6 bases). The germline V and J ends were trimmed by 5 bases and 7 bases, with 14 bases remaining between them. The CDR3 is made up of 13 amino acids. The germline gives CDR1 MRHNA, CDR2 SNTAGT. The CDR3, as DNA: TGTGCCAGCAGTCGAGAGACAGGCCTTGGCTACACCTTC. Translated: CASSRETGLGYTF.

There are many counts of this clonotype. The chain carries TRBV7-2 and TRBJ2-5, with D tentatively TRBD1 (5 bases). Trimming pared 5 bases from V and 5 bases from J, leaving 12 bases between. Looked up from germline, CDR1 is SGHTA and CDR2 is FQGNSA. This CDR3 comprises 13 residues. DNA of the CDR3: TGTGCCAGCAGCCCCACAGGAGCGGAGACCCAGTACTTC. It yields the protein CASSPTGAETQYF.

The chain recombines TRBV12-3 or TRBV12-4 with TRBJ2-1; 11 bases match TRBD1. The V segment lost 5 bases and the J segment 6 bases; nucleotides outside the gene matches: 9. The length of the CDR3 is 16 residues. CDR3 in amino acids: CASSAGQGAVINEQFF. The CDR3 coding sequence is TGTGCCAGCAGTGCCGGACAGGGGGCGGTTATCAATGAGCAGTTCTTC.

In this sample, this clonotype turned up a few times. The chain has TRBV21-1 and TRBJ2-7; TRBD2 was called by the table and not checked on the DNA. TRBV21-1 is described as a pseudogene. The CDR3 loop spans 14 amino acids. The CDR3 loop reads CASSKTSADYEQYV. The CDR3 DNA sequence: TGTGCCAGCAGCAAAACTAGCGCAGACTACGAGCAGTACGTC.

This clonotype was observed many times. V gene TRBV29-1 combines with J gene TRBJ1-1; D perhaps matches TRBD1 (5 bases). This CDR3 contains 11 residues. V lost 7 bases and J lost 7, with 13 bases in between. The germline V gene has CDR1 SQVTM and CDR2 ANQGSEA. CDR3 region: CSAIGGGEAFF. CDR3 bases: TGCAGCGCTATCGGGGGAGGTGAAGCTTTCTTT.

In regard to this clonotype: A much larger clone lies one base from this, so it may be a read error. The rearrangement links TRBV9 to TRBJ2-1; D gene ambiguous. Looked up from germline, CDR1 is SGDLS and CDR2 is YYNGEE. Trimming stripped 0 bases from V and 8 bases from J, with 15 bases between. The CDR3 extends over 15 amino acids. The CDR3 coding sequence is TGTGCCAGCAGCGTAGGGGTAGTTCCTTGGGATGAGCAGTTCTTC. Translation: CASSVGVVPWDEQFF. Combining the CDR3 with reference TRBV9 and TRBJ2-1 gives the whole variable domain DSGVTQTPKHLITATGQRVTLRCSPRSGDLSVYWYQQSLDQGLQFLIQYYNGEERAKGNILERFSAQQFPDLHSELNLSSLELGDSALYFCASSVGVVPWDEQFFGPGTRLTVL.

The chain combines TRBV10-3 with TRBJ2-5; D is unresolved. Between the trimmed V and J ends, which lost 6 bases and 5 bases, there was a span of 10 bases. This CDR3 has 12 amino acids. Germline V gene lookup returns CDR1 ENHRY and CDR2 SYGVKD. This CDR3 reads CAISDLVETQYF. CDR3 coding DNA: TGTGCCATCAGCGACCTTGTGGAGACCCAGTACTTC.

About this clonotype: Relative to the germline gene, one junction end is altered; a read error may explain this. This rearrangement joins TRBV7-2 to TRBJ1-5; D unresolved. The germline CDR1 and CDR2 sequences are SGHTA and FQGNSA. CDR3 length: 13 residues. The CDR3 region has the DNA TGTGTCAGCAGCTTAGTCGGCAATCAGCCCCAGCATTTT. Protein: CVSSLVGNQPQHF.

This clonotype was seen only a few times. The chain carries TRBV24-1 and TRBJ1-1; 7 nucleotides agree with TRBD1. Germline V gives CDR1 KGHDR, CDR2 SFDVKD. The CDR3 is 13 amino acids. V lost 3 bases, J lost 7 bases, and 4 bases stayed unmatched. CDR3 protein: CATSDGGQYEAFF. The DNA of the CDR3 is TGTGCCACCAGTGATGGGGGACAGTATGAAGCTTTCTTT.

This clonotype was seen many times. The genes are TRBV6-5 and TRBJ2-7, with 8 bases lining up with TRBD1. Germline CDR1 is MNHEY and CDR2 is SVGAGI. The CDR3 runs 17 residues. The ends lost 0 bases at V and 0 bases at J; junction bases unmatched: 7. The CDR3 DNA sequence: TGTGCCAGCAGTTACTCCCCGGGACAGGTACCCTCCTACGAGCAGTACTTC. It yields the protein CASSYSPGQVPSYEQYF.

This clonotype was seen at least ten times. This rearrangement joins TRBV5-6 to TRBJ1-2, with TRBD1 matching 8 bases. V was pared by 0 bases and J by 7 bases, with 8 bases of the junction left unmatched. Germline CDR1 is SGHDT and CDR2 is YYEEEE. CDR3 size: 15 residues. This chain's CDR3 is CASSLGGTGVIGYTF. The CDR3 nucleotides read TGTGCCAGCAGCTTGGGAGGGACAGGAGTTATTGGCTACACCTTC. Using reference TRBV5-6 and TRBJ1-2 for the parts outside the CDR3, the full variable domain is DAGVTQSPTHLIKTRGQQVTLRCSPKSGHDTVSWYQQALGQGPQFIFQYYEEEERQRGNFPDRFSGHQFPNYSSELNVNALLLGDSALYLCASSLGGTGVIGYTFGSGTRLTVV.